Sequencing of this T cell receptor beta chain was carried out in a study of neoadjuvant anti-PD-1 for oral cavity cancer. Sequenced by immunoSEQ multiplex PCR; TCRdb stores in-frame clones only, minus some. The sample has about 16,000 clones, roughly 78% seen once; the top ten hold under 3%. The V and J ends lost 6 bases and 7 bases respectively, with 14 bases between them. The germline CDR1 and CDR2 sequences are SGHKS and YYEKEE (reference sequence). CDR3 size: 13 residues. The starting material was PBMCs, obtained before nivolumab (anti-PD-1) treatment. The V call is TRBV5-5, the J call TRBJ1-5; D is perhaps TRBD1 (6 bases). The origin of this receptor is a person aged 40 to 85 with oral cavity squamous cell carcinoma. The CDR3, as DNA: TGTGCCAGCAACAAGGGGGGGGGCCAGCCCCAGCATTTT. Translated: CASNKGGGQPQHF.